Listed below are T cell receptor beta chains from one sample, sequenced in a study of shared clonotypes between healthy human individuals. Assay: immunoSEQ multiplex PCR; the TCRdb copy retains only in-frame clones and omits some. The sample contains millions of clones, just over 90% of which appear only once. The sequencing sample was made of naive CD4+ T cells sorted from blood. Source of these receptors: a man between 18 and 29 years old in good health. Each CDR3 is given with its conserved first and last residue. The D gene is left open where the match is weak. Expanded clones get a size class; other rows say once, few or many, or leave the size out.

v_call	d_call	clone_size	j_call	cdr3_nt	cdr3_aa
TRBV2	-	-	TRBJ2-7	TGTGCCAGCGGTCGGGACGGGACCTACGAGCAGTACTTC	CASGRDGTYEQYF
TRBV30	TRBD2	-	TRBJ2-7	TGTGCCTGGAGCCGGGGGACTAGCGGGAGGGCCGTTTACTACGAGCAGTACTTC	CAWSRGTSGRAVYYEQYF
TRBV7-8	-	-	TRBJ2-2	TGTGCCAGCAGCTTCGTGGGGGGGGCCCGGGAGCTGTTTTTT	CASSFVGGARELFF
TRBV5-1	-	-	TRBJ2-1	TGCGCCAGCAGCTTGGTTGGTGGGCACAATGAGCAGTTCTTC	CASSLVGGHNEQFF
TRBV29-1	-	-	TRBJ2-1	TGCAGCGTTGATGGTCGGAACTCCTACAATGAGCAGTTCTTC	CSVDGRNSYNEQFF
TRBV10-3	-	few	TRBJ1-3	TGTGCCATCAGCTCCTCTGGAAACACCATATATTTT	CAISSSGNTIYF
TRBV7-8	-	-	TRBJ1-5	TGTGCCAGCAGCGTGGCAAGCGTCAACTGGGATCAGCCCCAGCATTTT	CASSVASVNWDQPQHF
TRBV6-6	-	-	TRBJ1-1	TGTGCCAGCAGTGCACAGGGTAGCGGCACTGAAGCTTTCTTT	CASSAQGSGTEAFF
TRBV7-2	-	-	TRBJ2-5	TGTGCCAGCAGCCCCCGGACGTCAGAAGAGACCCAGTACTTC	CASSPRTSEETQYF
TRBV2	-	-	TRBJ1-1	TGTGCCAGCAGTGAAGTCGGAGCGAACACTGAAGCTTTCTTT	CASSEVGANTEAFF
TRBV6-5	TRBD1	-	TRBJ1-2	TGTGCCAGCAGGACAGGGGGCAGTAACTATGGCTACACCTTC	CASRTGGSNYGYTF
TRBV7-2	-	-	TRBJ2-1	TGTGCCAGCAGCTTAGGGTGGGGGCCCTACAATGAGCAGTTCTTC	CASSLGWGPYNEQFF
TRBV5-1	-	-	TRBJ1-2	TGCGCCAGCAGCCCCAATTCACAGGGTACCTATGGCTACACCTTC	CASSPNSQGTYGYTF
TRBV7-9	TRBD1	-	TRBJ2-5	TGTGCCAGCAGCTTAGATGGGACAGCTCAAGAGACCCAGTACTTC	CASSLDGTAQETQYF
TRBV27	-	-	TRBJ1-2	TGTGCCAGCAGTTTATCTGGGGGCGGCTATGGCTACACCTTC	CASSLSGGGYGYTF
TRBV6-6	TRBD1	-	TRBJ2-7	TGTGCCAGCAGCCTCTCGGACAGGGGAGCCTACGAGCAGTACTTC	CASSLSDRGAYEQYF
TRBV21-1	-	-	TRBJ2-4	TGTGCCAGCAACCACACCCGGACAGGCCCCGGCAAAAACATTCAGTACTTC	CASNHTRTGPGKNIQYF
TRBV14	-	few	TRBJ1-1	TGTGCCAGCAGCCGCTTGGAGGCTTTAGGCACTGAAGCTTTCTTT	CASSRLEALGTEAFF
TRBV6-1	-	few	TRBJ1-1	TGTGCCAGCAGTTGGACAATGAACACTGAAGCTTTCTTT	CASSWTMNTEAFF
TRBV7-2	-	-	TRBJ2-7	TGTGCCAGCAGCTTAGTCGCGTTCTCCTACGAGCAGTACTTC	CASSLVAFSYEQYF
TRBV19	TRBD1	once	TRBJ1-4	TGTGCCAGTAGTAGCCCGGGACAGGGTGCTAATGAAAAACTGTTTTTT	CASSSPGQGANEKLFF
TRBV19	TRBD2	-	TRBJ2-3	TGTGCCAGTAGTATTAGCGGGAGAACGACTAGCACAGATACGCAGTATTTT	CASSISGRTTSTDTQYF
TRBV5-6	TRBD2	-	TRBJ2-7	TGTGCCAGCAGCTTGGAGGGACTAGCGGGAACCTACGAGCAGTACTTC	CASSLEGLAGTYEQYF
TRBV6-1	-	-	TRBJ1-2	TGTGCCAGCAGTTTGCGGGACGCTCCTCGCTACACCTTC	CASSLRDAPRYTF
TRBV28	-	-	TRBJ1-1	TGTGCCAGCATGGAAAGGCGTCCCGAAGCTTTCTTT	CASMERRPEAFF
TRBV5-8	-	-	TRBJ2-7	TGTGCCAGCAGCTTGGCCTTGGGCGCCCATTACTCCTACGAGCAGTACTTC	CASSLALGAHYSYEQYF
TRBV2	-	-	TRBJ1-2	TGTGCCAGCAGTGAAGCCGTAAGCGGCTACACCTTC	CASSEAVSGYTF
TRBV29-1	TRBD1	-	TRBJ2-1	TGCAGCGTCGGGACAGTCTCCTACAATGAGCAGTTCTTC	CSVGTVSYNEQFF
TRBV7-9	-	-	TRBJ2-6	TGTGCCAGCAGATTCGCGGGGTCTGGGGCCAACGTCCTGACTTTC	CASRFAGSGANVLTF
TRBV30	-	few	TRBJ1-1	TGTGCCTCGCATAGGGTGAACACTGAAGCTTTCTTT	CASHRVNTEAFF
TRBV6-5	-	-	TRBJ2-7	TGTGCCAGCAGTTATTCAAGGGGGTTATCCTACGAGCAGTACTTC	CASSYSRGLSYEQYF
TRBV15	-	-	TRBJ2-6	TGTGCCACCAGCAGAGATGTCAGGGGTCCCCCCCCTGGGGCCAACGTCCTGACTTTC	CATSRDVRGPPPGANVLTF
TRBV19	-	-	TRBJ2-2	TGTGCCAGTAGTGTTCTGACTAGTGGGAGAACCGGGGAGCTGTTTTTT	CASSVLTSGRTGELFF
TRBV6-1	-	-	TRBJ1-5	TGTGCCAGCAGTGAAGCTATCAAAGGTCAGCCCCAGCATTTT	CASSEAIKGQPQHF
TRBV5-1	-	few	TRBJ2-7	TGCGCCAGCAGCTTCGGCTCCAGCTCCTACGAGCAGTACTTC	CASSFGSSSYEQYF
TRBV29-1	-	-	TRBJ2-7	TGCAGCGTTGGGCGAGGGTACGAGCAGTACTTC	CSVGRGYEQYF
TRBV9	TRBD1	-	TRBJ1-1	TGTGCCAGCAGCGAACAGGGGTCCATGAACACTGAAGCTTTCTTT	CASSEQGSMNTEAFF